Listed below are T cell receptor beta chains from one sample, sequenced in a study of cytomegalovirus exposure and HLA in healthy donors. The repertoire was sequenced with immunoSEQ multiplex PCR; TCRdb's copy has only in-frame clones and lacks some. The sample holds about 65,000 clones, around 73% seen once. Sequencing used PBMCs. The receptors originated from a girl between 10 and 17 years old in good health and CMV-seropositive. Each CDR3 is given with its conserved first and last residue. Each record gives: D gene, J gene, V gene, clone size, CDR3 DNA, CDR3 protein. A D gene is named only where the DNA matches it firmly. Rows may omit the clone size; those that give it use once, few, many or a size class.

>.|TRBJ1-3|TRBV6-5|.
TGTGCCAGCACTTTCCGGAGCTCTGGAAACACCATATATTTT
CASTFRSSGNTIYF
>.|TRBJ2-7|TRBV6-6|.
TGTGCCAGCACTCAGGAAACCTCCTACGAGCAGTACTTC
CASTQETSYEQYF
>TRBD1|TRBJ2-7|TRBV18|.
TGTGCCAGCTCACCCGGGACAGCCTACTACGAGCAGTACTTC
CASSPGTAYYEQYF
>.|TRBJ1-5|TRBV29-1|.
TGCAGCGTGGAGGAAAGCCGGGATCAGCCCCAGCATTTT
CSVEESRDQPQHF
>TRBD1|TRBJ1-5|TRBV19|.
TGTGCCAGTAGGATCGAGCCGGACAGGGGGATAAGGCCCCAGCATTTT
CASRIEPDRGIRPQHF
>.|TRBJ1-5|TRBV5-1|.
TGCGCCAGCAGCTTGGACAACAGGAGCAATCAGCCCCAGCATTTT
CASSLDNRSNQPQHF
>.|TRBJ1-4|TRBV7-2|once
TGTGCCAGCAGCGTCAAACGGTCTGGTGAAAAACTGTTTTTT
CASSVKRSGEKLFF
>.|TRBJ1-6|TRBV28|.
TGTGCCAGCAGTTTATCCAGTAGCCAGCTCGGATATAATTCACCCCTCCACTTT
CASSLSSSQLGYNSPLHF
>TRBD2|TRBJ2-7|TRBV5-5|.
TGTGCCAGCAGCTCTCTAGCGGGAGCCTACGAGCAGTACTTC
CASSSLAGAYEQYF
>.|TRBJ2-1|TRBV6-4|.
TGTGCCAGCAGCGAAGGCGGCAGCGGGTACAATGAGCAGTTCTTC
CASSEGGSGYNEQFF
>TRBD2|TRBJ2-5|TRBV7-2|.
TGTGCCAGCAGCTTATTCACCGGGACTAGCGATATCGAGACCCAGTACTTC
CASSLFTGTSDIETQYF
>.|TRBJ2-2|TRBV2|few
TGTGCCAGCAGGGTAGCGATTGGGGAGCTGTTTTTT
CASRVAIGELFF
>TRBD2|TRBJ2-7|TRBV27|.
TGTGCCAGCAGTTACCTAGCGGGGTTCGACGAGCAGTACTTC
CASSYLAGFDEQYF
>.|TRBJ2-7|TRBV11-3|.
TGTGCCAGCAGCTTAGGTCGACAGGCCAGATACGAGCAGTACTTC
CASSLGRQARYEQYF
>.|TRBJ1-1|TRBV5-8|once
TGTGCCAGCAGCGTTACTCGGGGGGGCCGCCTACGTATGAACACTGAAGCTTTCTTT
CASSVTRGGRLRMNTEAFF
>TRBD1|TRBJ1-1|TRBV19|.
TGTGCCAGTAGCCGCCGGGACAGGTGGACTGAAGCTTTCTTT
CASSRRDRWTEAFF
>.|TRBJ1-5|TRBV19|.
TGTGCCAGTAGTATTCGTGGCCCGGGGACATTCGATAGCAATCAGCCCCAGCATTTT
CASSIRGPGTFDSNQPQHF
>.|TRBJ2-7|TRBV4-2|.
TGTGCCAGCAGCCAAGAACTAGCCGAACCCTACGAGCAGTACTTC
CASSQELAEPYEQYF
>TRBD2|TRBJ2-1|TRBV7-7|few
TGTGCCAGCAGCCCGTCCACGGGGGGCTCCTACAATGAGCAGTTCTTC
CASSPSTGGSYNEQFF
>.|TRBJ1-4|TRBV21-1|.
TGTGCCAGCAGCAAGCGCGGTCGACAGGGATCGGAACAAAAACTGTTTTTT
CASSKRGRQGSEQKLFF
>.|TRBJ2-2|TRBV27|.
TGTGCCAGCAGTTTCGGTCCGACCGGGGAGCTGTTTTTT
CASSFGPTGELFF
>.|TRBJ2-7|TRBV5-6|few
TGTGCCAGCAGCTTGATGGGCAGCCGCTACGAGCAGTACTTC
CASSLMGSRYEQYF
>TRBD2|TRBJ2-7|TRBV4-1|.
TGCGCCAGCAGCCAAGCTAGCGGTTCCTACGAGCAGTACTTC
CASSQASGSYEQYF
>.|TRBJ1-2|TRBV2|few
TGTGCCAGCATTATCTCAGGGATCGATGGCTACACCTTC
CASIISGIDGYTF
>TRBD1|TRBJ2-7|TRBV25-1|.
TGTGCCAGCAGTGTCTCTTGGACAGGGACCGGAGAAGAGCAGTACTTC
CASSVSWTGTGEEQYF
>.|TRBJ2-7|TRBV29-1|once
TGCAGCGTTGAACAGGGGGGTCCTTACGAGCAGTACTTC
CSVEQGGPYEQYF
>.|TRBJ1-1|TRBV6-5|.
TGTGCCAGCACCAGAGGGACTGAAGCTTTCTTT
CASTRGTEAFF
>.|TRBJ1-2|TRBV23-1|.
TGCGCCAGCAGTCTCTCGGGTGGCTACACCTTC
CASSLSGGYTF
>.|TRBJ1-1|TRBV30|.
TGTGCCTGGGCTATGGACACGGAGAACACTGAAGCTTTCTTT
CAWAMDTENTEAFF
>.|TRBJ2-3|TRBV25-1|.
TGTGCCAGCAGGGCCCAGGGAGATACGCAGTATTTT
CASRAQGDTQYF
>TRBD1|TRBJ1-1|TRBV11-2|few
TGTGCCAGCAGTCGGACAGGGGTCACTGAAGCTTTCTTT
CASSRTGVTEAFF
>.|TRBJ2-3|TRBV28|.
TGTGCCAGCGGGGGCGCAGGATCAGATACGCAGTATTTT
CASGGAGSDTQYF
>.|TRBJ2-7|TRBV6-6|.
TGTGCCAGCGTCGGGGGCGGGAGCTACGAGCAGTACTTC
CASVGGGSYEQYF
>.|TRBJ2-7|TRBV10-3|.
TGTGCCACCCGGGGCGGGGAGACCTCCTACGAGCAGTACTTC
CATRGGETSYEQYF
>TRBD2|TRBJ2-1|TRBV5-1|.
TGCGCCAGCGCAGGACTAGCGGGCAATGAGCAGTTCTTC
CASAGLAGNEQFF
>.|TRBJ2-7|TRBV7-6|once
TGTGCCAGCAGCGGGGGGACAGAGGTCGACGAGCAGTACTTC
CASSGGTEVDEQYF
>.|TRBJ2-7|TRBV7-9|few
TGTGCCAGCAGCTTAAATCAGGGGAGCGAGCAGTACTTC
CASSLNQGSEQYF
>.|TRBJ1-2|TRBV6-5|.
TGTGCCAGCAGTTACTGGGGGGGCATGGTTTCGGAGGGCTACACCTTC
CASSYWGGMVSEGYTF
>.|TRBJ1-2|TRBV4-3|.
TGCGCCAGCAGCCAGGGGGGGAACGGCTACACCTTC
CASSQGGNGYTF
>TRBD2|TRBJ2-5|TRBV10-3|.
TGTGCCATCAGCGACGGACTAGCGGGGGGGAGGGAGACCCAGTACTTC
CAISDGLAGGRETQYF